This T cell receptor beta chain stems from a study of blood T cell repertoires in COVID-19. Study at large: The analysed material was cDNA or gDNA that came from T cells, B-cell-depleted T cells, or PBMCs.

The CDR3 contains 13 residues. The germline V and J ends were trimmed by 1 base and 3 bases, with 7 bases remaining between them. Germline-derived CDR1 and CDR2 are SGHTA and FQGNSA. As handled by the study authors: Amplification from reference gene primers served as the basis for estimated nucleated cell counts. The table came from immunoSEQ multiplex PCR; TCRdb's copy has only in-frame clones and leaves some out. That table gives V, J and clone size, and the DNA gave D and trimming. The table includes about 180,000 clones, roughly 84% detected once. The receptor's source is a human donor in a cohort sampled during active COVID-19. The rearrangement uses TRBV7-2 and TRBJ2-7, with TRBD2 as a possible D gene (5 bases). Material: peripheral blood. The CDR3 sequence is CASSLEGGYEQYF. CDR3 bases: TGTGCCAGCAGCTTAGAAGGAGGCTACGAGCAGTACTTC.